A selection of T cell receptor beta chains follows, all from one sample in a study of response to subunit inactivated influenza vaccine. TCRdb recomputed calls from the RT-PCR reads with MiXCR, one row per CDR3 protein. The sample carries around 530,000 distinct CDR3 sequences, more than 15% recorded once. The sequenced sample was CD4+ T cells sorted from PBMCs, obtained around 2 years after vaccination. The receptor set was obtained from a man aged 50 to 69 who received an inactivated influenza vaccine. CDR3s include the opening cysteine and the closing phenylalanine or tryptophan. The D gene is left open where the match is weak. Not every row has a clone size; where given, it reads once, few, many or a size class.

j_call: TRBJ2-7
d_call: TRBD2
clone_size: few
v_call: TRBV24-1
cdr3_nt: TGTGCCACCAGTGGCCTAGCGGGTAACGAGCAGTACTTC
cdr3_aa: CATSGLAGNEQYF

j_call: TRBJ1-6
d_call: TRBD1
clone_size: NA
v_call: TRBV6-1
cdr3_nt: TGTGCCAGCCGACCCGGGACAGAAAATTCACCCCTCCACTTT
cdr3_aa: CASRPGTENSPLHF

j_call: TRBJ2-3
d_call: NA
clone_size: NA
v_call: TRBV5-1
cdr3_nt: TGCGCCAGCAGGCAGCGAGGAAGGGAGACAGATACGCAGTATTTT
cdr3_aa: CASRQRGRETDTQYF

j_call: TRBJ2-1
d_call: NA
clone_size: few
v_call: TRBV15
cdr3_nt: TGTGCCACCAGCAGAGGCCGACTAGACTCCTACAATGAGCAGTTCTTC
cdr3_aa: CATSRGRLDSYNEQFF

j_call: TRBJ2-3
d_call: TRBD1
clone_size: many
v_call: TRBV4-1
cdr3_nt: TGCGCCAGCAGCCAAGGGTATTTGGGACAGCTCACAGATACGCAGTATTTT
cdr3_aa: CASSQGYLGQLTDTQYF

j_call: TRBJ2-7
d_call: TRBD2
clone_size: NA
v_call: TRBV20-1
cdr3_nt: TGCAGTGCTAGAGGGACTAGCGGCTTCGTCCACTACGAGCAGTACTTC
cdr3_aa: CSARGTSGFVHYEQYF

j_call: TRBJ2-5
d_call: NA
clone_size: NA
v_call: TRBV20-1
cdr3_nt: TGCAGTGCTAGTGGCAGGGTTTCCCAAGAGACCCAGTACTTC
cdr3_aa: CSASGRVSQETQYF

j_call: TRBJ2-6
d_call: NA
clone_size: NA
v_call: TRBV6-2/TRBV6-3
cdr3_nt: TGTGCCAGCAGTTACTCGGTGGTGCGGGGGGCCAACGTCCTGACTTTC
cdr3_aa: CASSYSVVRGANVLTF

j_call: TRBJ2-7
d_call: NA
clone_size: few
v_call: TRBV20-1
cdr3_nt: TGCAGTGCTAGAGGTCTCCGGGAAATTAAGGACGAGCAGTACTTC
cdr3_aa: CSARGLREIKDEQYF

j_call: TRBJ1-1
d_call: NA
clone_size: NA
v_call: TRBV6-1
cdr3_nt: TGTGCCAGCAAGAAGGACAGCTTGAACACTGAAGCTTTCTTT
cdr3_aa: CASKKDSLNTEAFF

j_call: TRBJ2-1
d_call: NA
clone_size: NA
v_call: TRBV29-1
cdr3_nt: TGCAGCGTCAAGACAAGATTATACAATGAGCAGTTCTTC
cdr3_aa: CSVKTRLYNEQFF

j_call: TRBJ1-2
d_call: NA
clone_size: NA
v_call: TRBV5-6
cdr3_nt: TGTGCCAGCAGCTTGGATGGGCGCTATGGCTACACCTTC
cdr3_aa: CASSLDGRYGYTF

j_call: TRBJ1-1
d_call: NA
clone_size: few
v_call: TRBV5-5
cdr3_nt: TGTGCCAGCCTCCGAGACACTGAAGCTTTCTTT
cdr3_aa: CASLRDTEAFF

j_call: TRBJ2-1
d_call: NA
clone_size: few
v_call: TRBV20-1
cdr3_nt: TGCAGTGCCCCGCCGGGTAGACGGAGCTCCTACAATGAGCAGTTCTTC
cdr3_aa: CSAPPGRRSSYNEQFF

j_call: TRBJ2-2
d_call: NA
clone_size: NA
v_call: TRBV6-5
cdr3_nt: TGTGCCAGCAGTTACGTCCGGACCACCGGGGAGCTGTTTTTT
cdr3_aa: CASSYVRTTGELFF

j_call: TRBJ2-3
d_call: NA
clone_size: many
v_call: TRBV7-2
cdr3_nt: TGTGCCAGCAGCTTAAGGCGGAACACAGATACGCAGTATTTT
cdr3_aa: CASSLRRNTDTQYF

j_call: TRBJ2-7
d_call: TRBD2
clone_size: NA
v_call: TRBV4-3
cdr3_nt: TGCGCCAGCAGCCAAAACTATGAGCCCGAGCGGGGCTCCTACGAGCAGTACTTC
cdr3_aa: CASSQNYEPERGSYEQYF

j_call: TRBJ2-3
d_call: NA
clone_size: NA
v_call: TRBV10-3
cdr3_nt: TGTGCCATCAGTGCTGCGGGCACAGATACGCAGTATTTT
cdr3_aa: CAISAAGTDTQYF

j_call: TRBJ1-5
d_call: TRBD1
clone_size: NA
v_call: TRBV25-1
cdr3_nt: TGTGCCAGCAGGGGGACAGGGGGTCAGCCCCAGCATTTT
cdr3_aa: CASRGTGGQPQHF

j_call: TRBJ1-1
d_call: TRBD1
clone_size: NA
v_call: TRBV7-9
cdr3_nt: TGTGCCAGCAGCCGAGTCCAGGGGGTAAACACTGAAGCTTTCTTT
cdr3_aa: CASSRVQGVNTEAFF

j_call: TRBJ2-3
d_call: NA
clone_size: few
v_call: TRBV9
cdr3_nt: TGTGCCAGCAGCGTCGGACCGTTACTCACAGATACGCAGTATTTT
cdr3_aa: CASSVGPLLTDTQYF

j_call: TRBJ2-7
d_call: NA
clone_size: NA
v_call: TRBV25-1
cdr3_nt: TGTGCCAGCAGTGCCAGGTCCGATTACGAGCAGTACTTC
cdr3_aa: CASSARSDYEQYF

j_call: TRBJ2-2
d_call: NA
clone_size: few
v_call: TRBV5-1
cdr3_nt: TGCGCCAGCAGCTTGGGACAGATGAACACCGGGGAGCTGTTTTTT
cdr3_aa: CASSLGQMNTGELFF

j_call: TRBJ1-6
d_call: NA
clone_size: few
v_call: TRBV7-9
cdr3_nt: TGTGCCAGCAGCTCCCAGGGATCCTATAATTCACCCCTCCACTTT
cdr3_aa: CASSSQGSYNSPLHF

j_call: TRBJ2-7
d_call: TRBD1
clone_size: NA
v_call: TRBV20-1
cdr3_nt: TGCAGTGCTAGCCGGACGATCTGGGACAGAGAGTACTTC
cdr3_aa: CSASRTIWDREYF

j_call: TRBJ2-5
d_call: NA
clone_size: NA
v_call: TRBV20-1
cdr3_nt: TGCAGTGCTAGAGACCACACCTCTCCCCAAGAGACCCAGTACTTC
cdr3_aa: CSARDHTSPQETQYF

j_call: TRBJ1-5
d_call: TRBD1
clone_size: NA
v_call: TRBV15
cdr3_nt: TGTGCCACCACGGGACAGGGCAATCAGCCCCAGCATTTT
cdr3_aa: CATTGQGNQPQHF

j_call: TRBJ2-6
d_call: NA
clone_size: NA
v_call: TRBV6-2/TRBV6-3
cdr3_nt: TGTGCCAGCAGTTACGCCAGGGGAATCTCTGGGGCCAACGTCCTGACTTTC
cdr3_aa: CASSYARGISGANVLTF

j_call: TRBJ2-3
d_call: TRBD2
clone_size: few
v_call: TRBV10-3
cdr3_nt: TGTGCCACCCAAAATCGGGAGGGGGATACGCAGTATTTT
cdr3_aa: CATQNREGDTQYF

j_call: TRBJ2-7
d_call: NA
clone_size: few
v_call: TRBV12-3/TRBV12-4
cdr3_nt: TGTGCCAGCAGTTTAAGCGGGACAGTACCCTACGAGCAGTACTTC
cdr3_aa: CASSLSGTVPYEQYF

j_call: TRBJ1-1
d_call: NA
clone_size: NA
v_call: TRBV7-2
cdr3_nt: TGTGCCAGCAGCTTAGTTCTTGGGATGGGTGAAGCTTTCTTT
cdr3_aa: CASSLVLGMGEAFF

j_call: TRBJ1-1
d_call: NA
clone_size: few
v_call: TRBV2
cdr3_nt: TGTGCCAGCAGTTCAAATGGGGACACTGAAGCTTTCTTT
cdr3_aa: CASSSNGDTEAFF

j_call: TRBJ2-2
d_call: NA
clone_size: NA
v_call: TRBV5-1
cdr3_nt: TGCGCCAGCAGCGTCAGGGTTGACACCGGGGAGCTGTTTTTT
cdr3_aa: CASSVRVDTGELFF

j_call: TRBJ2-5
d_call: NA
clone_size: NA
v_call: TRBV3-1
cdr3_nt: TGTGCCAGCAGCTTAATCGGTAGTGGGCAAGAGACCCAGTACTTC
cdr3_aa: CASSLIGSGQETQYF

j_call: TRBJ1-1
d_call: NA
clone_size: few
v_call: TRBV2
cdr3_nt: TGTGCCAGCAGGATAGAGAAGAACACTGAAGCTTTCTTT
cdr3_aa: CASRIEKNTEAFF

j_call: TRBJ1-3
d_call: NA
clone_size: NA
v_call: TRBV27
cdr3_nt: TGTGCCAGCAGCCGTCTGTCGTCTGGAAACACCATATATTTT
cdr3_aa: CASSRLSSGNTIYF